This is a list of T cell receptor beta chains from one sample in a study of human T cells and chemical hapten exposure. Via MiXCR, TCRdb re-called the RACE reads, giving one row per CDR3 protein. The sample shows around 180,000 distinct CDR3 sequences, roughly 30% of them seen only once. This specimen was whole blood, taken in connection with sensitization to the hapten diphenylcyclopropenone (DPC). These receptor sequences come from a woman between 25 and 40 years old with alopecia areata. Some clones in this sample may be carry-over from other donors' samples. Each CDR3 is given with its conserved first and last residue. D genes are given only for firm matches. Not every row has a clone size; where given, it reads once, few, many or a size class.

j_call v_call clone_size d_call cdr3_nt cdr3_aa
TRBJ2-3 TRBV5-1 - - TGCGCCAGCAGCTTGTCCAGGATGGAATCAGATACGCAGTATTTT CASSLSRMESDTQYF
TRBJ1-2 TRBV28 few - TGTGCCAGCAGTTTTGGGGGGCGCGCGGTATATGGCTACACCTTC CASSFGGRAVYGYTF
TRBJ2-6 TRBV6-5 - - TGTGCCAGCAGTTTTGAGTCAAGGGTTTTTGGGGCCAACGTCCTGACTTTC CASSFESRVFGANVLTF
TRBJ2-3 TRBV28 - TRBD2 TGTGCCAGCAGTTCCCCGGGACTAGCGGGAGGAAGAGATACGCAGTATTTT CASSSPGLAGGRDTQYF
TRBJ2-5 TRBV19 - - TGTGCCAGTAGTTCGATGCGGGGCTTACAAGAGACCCAGTACTTC CASSSMRGLQETQYF
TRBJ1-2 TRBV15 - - TGTGCCACCAGCAGAGCGGGGTTGTATGGCTACACCTTC CATSRAGLYGYTF
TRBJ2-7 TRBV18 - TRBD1 TGTGCCAGCGGGATCGGACAGGGGGTAAGGGAGCAGTACTTC CASGIGQGVREQYF
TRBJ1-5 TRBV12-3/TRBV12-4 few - TGTGCCAGCAGTCTCATGGGGGGGGCTCCAGGGCAGCCCCAGCATTTT CASSLMGGAPGQPQHF
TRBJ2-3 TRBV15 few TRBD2 TGTGCCACCAGCGAGGGACTAGCGGTGAGGGATACGCAGTATTTT CATSEGLAVRDTQYF
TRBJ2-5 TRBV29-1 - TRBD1 TGCAGCGTCGAGAGTGGGACAGGCGACCAAGAGACCCAGTACTTC CSVESGTGDQETQYF
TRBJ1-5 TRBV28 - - TGTGCCAGCAGTCCAGCCGGGGCCCCCTTGAATCCCCAGCATTTT CASSPAGAPLNPQHF
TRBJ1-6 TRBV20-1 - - TGCAGTGCTTGGGACGGGAGCTCCTATAATTCACCCCTCCACTTT CSAWDGSSYNSPLHF
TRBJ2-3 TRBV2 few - TGTGCCAGCAAGGGGGGTACGCAGTATTTT CASKGGTQYF
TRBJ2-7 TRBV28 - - TGTGCCAGCAGCTACCAAAGGGACACGGGCTCCTACGAGCAGTACTTC CASSYQRDTGSYEQYF
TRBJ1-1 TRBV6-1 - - TGTGCCAGCAGTGAATGGGGGGCAGGCTCCCGGGTCACTGAAGCTTTCTTT CASSEWGAGSRVTEAFF
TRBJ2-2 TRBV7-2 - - TGTGCCAGCAAAGGGACACGGACTGGGGAGCTGTTTTTT CASKGTRTGELFF
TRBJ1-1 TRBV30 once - TGTGCCTGGAGTGTACAACAGGTCACTGAAGCTTTCTTT CAWSVQQVTEAFF
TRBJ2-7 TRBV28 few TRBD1 TGTGCCAGCAGCACCGCCGGGACAGGGGGCGACGAGCAGTACTTC CASSTAGTGGDEQYF
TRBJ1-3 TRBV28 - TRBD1 TGTGCCAGCAGGCGGGTGACACAGGGGAGAGGAAACACCATATATTTT CASRRVTQGRGNTIYF
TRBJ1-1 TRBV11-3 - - TGTGCCAGCAGCTTGACGTTCATGAACACTGAAGCTTTCTTT CASSLTFMNTEAFF
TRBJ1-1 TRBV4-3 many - TGCGCCAGCAGCCAAGCGGCCAACATGGGCACTGAAGCTTTCTTT CASSQAANMGTEAFF
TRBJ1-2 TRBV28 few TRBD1 TGTGCCAGCACCGGGCAGGGGGCGACAATATTACGCTACACCTTC CASTGQGATILRYTF
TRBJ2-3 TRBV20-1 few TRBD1 TGCAGTGCACTCAGCGACAGGGACGGCACAGATACGCAGTATTTT CSALSDRDGTDTQYF
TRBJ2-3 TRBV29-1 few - TGCAGCGTTGGCGGGGAGGCGACAGATACGCAGTATTTT CSVGGEATDTQYF
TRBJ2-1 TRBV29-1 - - TGCAGCGCTGGGGACCGGAGGGATGAGCAGTTCTTC CSAGDRRDEQFF
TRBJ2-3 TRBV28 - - TGTGCCAGCAGTTTATTCCGGGGAAGCACAGATACGCAGTATTTT CASSLFRGSTDTQYF
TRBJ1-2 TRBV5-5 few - TGTGCCAGCAGCTTGAAACAGGGAAGAGATAACTATGGCTACACCTTC CASSLKQGRDNYGYTF
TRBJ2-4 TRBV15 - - TGTGCCACCAGCAGAGGTCAGGGGTCCCTAGCCAAAAACATTCAGTACTTC CATSRGQGSLAKNIQYF
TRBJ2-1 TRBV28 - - TGTGCCAGCAGTTTATCGTCCTCTGGGGATGAGCAGTTCTTC CASSLSSSGDEQFF
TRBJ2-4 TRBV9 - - TGTGCCAGCAGCGTAAGGGCCCAAGGGGTCATTCAGTACTTC CASSVRAQGVIQYF
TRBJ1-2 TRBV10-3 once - TGTGCCATCACCGTAGGACAGAACTATGGCTACACCTTC CAITVGQNYGYTF
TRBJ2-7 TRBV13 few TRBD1 TGTGCCAGCAGCCCCGGGACAGGGAATTCCTACGAGCAGTACTTC CASSPGTGNSYEQYF
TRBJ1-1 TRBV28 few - TGTTCAAGCATGAACACTGAAGCTTTCTTT CSSMNTEAFF
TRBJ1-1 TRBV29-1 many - TGCAGCGTTGAAGGGGTTCTCATGAACACTGAAGCTTTCTTT CSVEGVLMNTEAFF
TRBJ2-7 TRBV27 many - TGTGCCAGCAGTCCCCGAGGGGGGGCCGGTTACGAGCAGTACTTC CASSPRGGAGYEQYF
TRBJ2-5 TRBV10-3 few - TGTGCCATCAGTGATACGACTAGGGGAGGAGAGACCCAGTACTTC CAISDTTRGGETQYF
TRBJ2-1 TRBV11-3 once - TGTGCCAGCAGCAAAGGGGTAATCAGGGACAATGAGCAGTTCTTC CASSKGVIRDNEQFF
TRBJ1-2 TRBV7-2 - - TGTGCCAGCAGCTCATCAAAGGTCTATGGCTACACCTTC CASSSSKVYGYTF
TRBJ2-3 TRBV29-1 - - TGCAGCGTTGCCGGCAGGGCGAGCACAGATACGCAGTATTTT CSVAGRASTDTQYF
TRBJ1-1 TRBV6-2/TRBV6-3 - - TGTGCCAGCAGTTATCGACCTTTGAACACTGAAGCTTTCTTT CASSYRPLNTEAFF
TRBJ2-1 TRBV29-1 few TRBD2 TGCAGCGTTGACCGACGGGGACTAGCGAGCTCCTACAATGAGCAGTTCTTC CSVDRRGLASSYNEQFF
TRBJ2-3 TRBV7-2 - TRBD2 TGTGCCAGCTATCGGACTAGCGGGGAGTTAGGAACAGATACGCAGTATTTT CASYRTSGELGTDTQYF